This T cell receptor (beta chain) is from a study of cytomegalovirus exposure and HLA in healthy donors. Study-level findings and limits: Altogether, 164 TCR beta chains were recorded as cytomegalovirus-associated. It was only CMV serostatus that was available as immune exposure information.

This clone was counted a few times. Its antigen is not known. Germline loops: CDR1 SGDLS, CDR2 YYNGEE. CDR3 length: 12 amino acids. The V gene lost 3 bases and the J gene lost 3 bases, with 7 bases spanning the gap. The PCR contained 60 Vbeta and 13 Jbeta primers. Sequencing was performed with immunoSEQ multiplex PCR; in TCRdb, only in-frame clones are kept and a portion is missing. The data contain around 150,000 clones, about 81% of them seen just once; the ten biggest clones take up roughly 1.6%. Those who donated were healthy bone marrow donors. The specimen was PBMCs. The chain employs TRBV9 and TRBJ2-7, with a weak D call TRBD1 (6 bases). The receptor's source is a girl aged 5 to 17 in good health and CMV-seropositive. The CDR3 here is CASSAGDYEQYF. CDR3 coding DNA: TGTGCCAGCAGCGCAGGGGACTACGAGCAGTACTTC. Filled out from reference TRBV9 and TRBJ2-7, the complete variable domain reads DSGVTQTPKHLITATGQRVTLRCSPRSGDLSVYWYQQSLDQGLQFLIQYYNGEERAKGNILERFSAQQFPDLHSELNLSSLELGDSALYFCASSAGDYEQYFGPGTRLTVT.